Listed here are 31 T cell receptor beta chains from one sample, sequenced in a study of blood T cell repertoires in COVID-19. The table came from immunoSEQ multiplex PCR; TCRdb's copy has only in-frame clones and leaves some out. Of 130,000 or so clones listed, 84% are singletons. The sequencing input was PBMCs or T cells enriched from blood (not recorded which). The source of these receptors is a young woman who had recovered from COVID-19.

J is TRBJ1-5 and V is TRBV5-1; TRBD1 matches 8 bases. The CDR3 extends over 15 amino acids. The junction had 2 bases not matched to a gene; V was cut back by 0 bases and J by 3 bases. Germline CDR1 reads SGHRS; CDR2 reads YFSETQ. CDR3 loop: CASSLGTGTNQPQHF. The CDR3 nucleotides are TGCGCCAGCAGCTTGGGGACAGGGACCAATCAGCCCCAGCATTTT. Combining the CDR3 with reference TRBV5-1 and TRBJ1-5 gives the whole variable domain KAGVTQTPRYLIKTRGQQVTLSCSPISGHRSVSWYQQTPGQGLQFLFEYFSETQRNKGNFPGRFSGRQFSNSRSEMNVSTLELGDSALYLCASSLGTGTNQPQHFGDGTRLSIL.

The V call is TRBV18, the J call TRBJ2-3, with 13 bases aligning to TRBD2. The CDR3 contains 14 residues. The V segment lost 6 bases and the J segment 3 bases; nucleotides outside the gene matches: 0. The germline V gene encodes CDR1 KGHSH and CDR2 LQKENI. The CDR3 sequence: CASSGLAGTDTQYF. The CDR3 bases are TGTGCCAGCTCGGGACTAGCGGGGACAGATACGCAGTATTTT.

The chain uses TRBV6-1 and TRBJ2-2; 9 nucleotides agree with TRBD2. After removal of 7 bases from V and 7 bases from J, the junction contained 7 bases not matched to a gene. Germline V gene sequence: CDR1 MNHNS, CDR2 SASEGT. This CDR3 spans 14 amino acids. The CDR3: CASKRLAGIGELFF. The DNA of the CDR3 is TGTGCCAGCAAGAGGCTAGCGGGAATCGGGGAGCTGTTTTTT.

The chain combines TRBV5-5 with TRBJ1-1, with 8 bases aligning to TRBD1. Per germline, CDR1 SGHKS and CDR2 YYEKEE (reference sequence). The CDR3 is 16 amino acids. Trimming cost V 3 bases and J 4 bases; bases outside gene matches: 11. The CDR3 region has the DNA TGTGCCAGCAGCTCCCTCCCCGCGGACAGGGCCACTGAAGCTTTCTTT. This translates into CASSSLPADRATEAFF.

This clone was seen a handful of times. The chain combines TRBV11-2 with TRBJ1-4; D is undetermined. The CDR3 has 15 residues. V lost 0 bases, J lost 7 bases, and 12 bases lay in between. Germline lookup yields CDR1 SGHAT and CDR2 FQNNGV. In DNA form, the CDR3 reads TGTGCCAGCAGCTTAGATCGTTATTCCCGTGAAAAACTGTTTTTT. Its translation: CASSLDRYSREKLFF.

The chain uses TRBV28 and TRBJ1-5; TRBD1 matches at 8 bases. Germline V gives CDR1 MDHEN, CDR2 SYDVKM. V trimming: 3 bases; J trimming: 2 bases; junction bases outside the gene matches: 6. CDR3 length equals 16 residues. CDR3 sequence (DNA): TGTGCCAGCAGTTTCCCAAAGACAGGGGGCAATCAGCCCCAGCATTTT. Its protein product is CASSFPKTGGNQPQHF.

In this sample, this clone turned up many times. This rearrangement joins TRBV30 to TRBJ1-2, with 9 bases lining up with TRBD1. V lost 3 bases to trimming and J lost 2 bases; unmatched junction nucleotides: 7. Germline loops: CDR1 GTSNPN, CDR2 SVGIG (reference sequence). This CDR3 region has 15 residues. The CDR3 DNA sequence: TGTGCCTGGAGCCGGGACAGGGCTCGAAACTATGGCTACACCTTC. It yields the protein CAWSRDRARNYGYTF.

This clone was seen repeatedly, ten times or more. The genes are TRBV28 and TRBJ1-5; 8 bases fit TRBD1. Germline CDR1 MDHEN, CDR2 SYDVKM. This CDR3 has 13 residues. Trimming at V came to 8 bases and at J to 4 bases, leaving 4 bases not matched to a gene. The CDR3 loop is CASQYRGNQPQHF. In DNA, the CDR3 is TGTGCCAGCCAATACAGGGGGAATCAGCCCCAGCATTTT.

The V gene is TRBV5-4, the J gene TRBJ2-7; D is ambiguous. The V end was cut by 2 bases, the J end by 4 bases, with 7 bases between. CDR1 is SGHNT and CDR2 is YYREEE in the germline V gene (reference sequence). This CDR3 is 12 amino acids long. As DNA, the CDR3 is TGTGCCAGCAGCTTTAACTCATACGAGCAGTACTTC. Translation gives CASSFNSYEQYF.

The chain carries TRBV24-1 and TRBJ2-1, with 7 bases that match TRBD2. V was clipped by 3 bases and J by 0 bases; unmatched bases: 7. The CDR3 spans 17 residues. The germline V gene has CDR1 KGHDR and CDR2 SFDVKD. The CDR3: CATSDPLALSSYNEQFF. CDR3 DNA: TGTGCCACCAGTGATCCACTAGCGTTAAGCTCCTACAATGAGCAGTTCTTC.

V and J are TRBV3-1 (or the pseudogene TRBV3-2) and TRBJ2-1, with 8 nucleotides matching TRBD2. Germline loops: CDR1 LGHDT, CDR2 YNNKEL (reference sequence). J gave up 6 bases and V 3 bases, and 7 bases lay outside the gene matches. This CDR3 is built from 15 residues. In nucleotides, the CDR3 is TGTGCCAGCAGCCACAGGACTAGCTGGGGCAATGAGCAGTTCTTC. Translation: CASSHRTSWGNEQFF.

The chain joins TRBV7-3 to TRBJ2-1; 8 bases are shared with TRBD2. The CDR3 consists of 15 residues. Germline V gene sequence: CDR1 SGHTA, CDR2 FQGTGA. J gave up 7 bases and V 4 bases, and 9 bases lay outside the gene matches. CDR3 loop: CASSSLAARANEQFF. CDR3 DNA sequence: TGTGCCAGCAGCTCACTAGCGGCCAGGGCTAATGAGCAGTTCTTC.

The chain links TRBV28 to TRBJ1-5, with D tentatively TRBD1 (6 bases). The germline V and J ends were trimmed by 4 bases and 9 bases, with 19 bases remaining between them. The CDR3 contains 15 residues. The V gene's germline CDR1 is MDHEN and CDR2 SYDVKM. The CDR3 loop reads CASSYTDRPGRPQHF. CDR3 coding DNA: TGTGCCAGCAGTTACACAGACAGGCCCGGTCGGCCCCAGCATTTT.

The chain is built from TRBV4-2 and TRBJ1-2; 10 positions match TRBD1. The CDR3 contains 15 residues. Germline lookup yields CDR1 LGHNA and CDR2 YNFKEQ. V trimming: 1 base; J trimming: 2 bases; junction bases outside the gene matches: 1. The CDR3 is CASSQGDRGNYGYTF. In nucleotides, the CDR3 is TGTGCCAGCAGCCAAGGGGACAGGGGAAACTATGGCTACACCTTC.

The CDR3 region has the DNA TGTGCCAGCAGAACCGACAGGGCACGCGGCTACACCTTC. Translated, it gives CASRTDRARGYTF. The V and J genes are TRBV28 and TRBJ1-2, with 7 bases that match TRBD1. Germline CDR1 MDHEN, CDR2 SYDVKM. The CDR3 extends over 13 amino acids. After removal of 6 bases from V and 8 bases from J, the junction contained 9 bases not matched to a gene.

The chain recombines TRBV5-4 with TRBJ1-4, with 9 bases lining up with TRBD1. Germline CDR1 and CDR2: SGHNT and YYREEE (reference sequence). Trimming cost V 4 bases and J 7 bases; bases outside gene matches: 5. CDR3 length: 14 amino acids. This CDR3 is CASSGTGGSEKLFF. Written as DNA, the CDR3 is TGTGCCAGCAGCGGAACAGGGGGCAGTGAAAAACTGTTTTTT. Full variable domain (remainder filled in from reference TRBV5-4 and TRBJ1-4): ETGVTQSPTHLIKTRGQQVTLRCSSQSGHNTVSWYQQALGQGPQFIFQYYREEENGRGNFPPRFSGLQFPNYSSELNVNALELDDSALYLCASSGTGGSEKLFFGSGTQLSVL.

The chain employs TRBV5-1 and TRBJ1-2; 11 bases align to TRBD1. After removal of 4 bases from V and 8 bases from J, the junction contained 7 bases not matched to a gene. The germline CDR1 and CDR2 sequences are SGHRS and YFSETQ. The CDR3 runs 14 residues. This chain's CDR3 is CASSAGTGGLGYTF. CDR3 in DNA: TGCGCCAGCAGCGCAGGGACAGGGGGATTGGGCTACACCTTC. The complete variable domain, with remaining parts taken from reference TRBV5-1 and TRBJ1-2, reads KAGVTQTPRYLIKTRGQQVTLSCSPISGHRSVSWYQQTPGQGLQFLFEYFSETQRNKGNFPGRFSGRQFSNSRSEMNVSTLELGDSALYLCASSAGTGGLGYTFGSGTRLTVV.

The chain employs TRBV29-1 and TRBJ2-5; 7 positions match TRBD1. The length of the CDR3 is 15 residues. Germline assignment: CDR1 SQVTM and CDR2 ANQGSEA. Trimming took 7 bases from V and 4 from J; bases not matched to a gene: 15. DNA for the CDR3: TGCAGCGCCGGATGGGTGGGCAGGGGGAGAGAGACCCAGTACTTC. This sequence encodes CSAGWVGRGRETQYF.

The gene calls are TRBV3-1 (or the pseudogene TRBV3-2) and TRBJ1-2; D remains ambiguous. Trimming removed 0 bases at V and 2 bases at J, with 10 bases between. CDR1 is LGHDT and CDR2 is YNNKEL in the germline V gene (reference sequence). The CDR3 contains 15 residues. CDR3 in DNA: TGTGCCAGCAGCCAAGACCTAGCCGGAAACTATGGCTACACCTTC. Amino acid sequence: CASSQDLAGNYGYTF.

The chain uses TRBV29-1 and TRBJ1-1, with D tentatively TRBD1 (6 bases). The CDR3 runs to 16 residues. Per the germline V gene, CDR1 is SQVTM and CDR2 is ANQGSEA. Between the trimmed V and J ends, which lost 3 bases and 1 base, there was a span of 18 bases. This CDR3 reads CSVDGSPGAANTEAFF. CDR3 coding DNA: TGCAGCGTTGATGGGTCGCCAGGGGCTGCGAACACTGAAGCTTTCTTT.

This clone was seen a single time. CDR3 protein: CAWNGDRRNTIYF. In DNA, the CDR3 is TGTGCCTGGAACGGAGACCGAAGAAACACCATATATTTT. The chain combines TRBV30 with TRBJ1-3; D unresolved. This CDR3 has 13 residues. V lost 4 bases to trimming and J lost 5 bases, with 12 bases between them. Germline-derived CDR1 and CDR2 are GTSNPN and SVGIG (reference sequence).

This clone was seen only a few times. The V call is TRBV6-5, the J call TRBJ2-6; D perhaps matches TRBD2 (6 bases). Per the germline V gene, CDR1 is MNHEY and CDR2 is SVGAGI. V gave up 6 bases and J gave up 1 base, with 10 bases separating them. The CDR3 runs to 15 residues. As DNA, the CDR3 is TGTGCCAGCAGGACCGGGGGTTCTGGGGCCAACGTCCTGACTTTC. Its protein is CASRTGGSGANVLTF.

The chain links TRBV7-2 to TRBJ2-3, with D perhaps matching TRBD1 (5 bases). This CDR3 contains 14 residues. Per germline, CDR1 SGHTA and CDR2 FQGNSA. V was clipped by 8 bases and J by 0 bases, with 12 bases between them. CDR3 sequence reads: CASVQGLSTDTQYF. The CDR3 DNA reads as TGTGCCAGCGTCCAGGGATTAAGCACAGATACGCAGTATTTT.

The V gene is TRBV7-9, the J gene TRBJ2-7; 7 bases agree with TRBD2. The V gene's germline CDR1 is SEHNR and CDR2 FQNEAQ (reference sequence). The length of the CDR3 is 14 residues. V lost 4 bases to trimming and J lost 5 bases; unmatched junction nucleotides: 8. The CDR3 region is CASSSQWRENEQYF. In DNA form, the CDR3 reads TGTGCCAGCAGCTCTCAGTGGCGGGAGAACGAGCAGTACTTC. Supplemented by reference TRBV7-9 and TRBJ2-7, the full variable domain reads DTGVSQNPRHKITKRGQNVTFRCDPISEHNRLYWYRQTLGQGPEFLTYFQNEAQLEKSRLLSDRFSAERPKGSFSTLEIQRTEQGDSAMYLCASSSQWRENEQYFGPGTRLTVT.

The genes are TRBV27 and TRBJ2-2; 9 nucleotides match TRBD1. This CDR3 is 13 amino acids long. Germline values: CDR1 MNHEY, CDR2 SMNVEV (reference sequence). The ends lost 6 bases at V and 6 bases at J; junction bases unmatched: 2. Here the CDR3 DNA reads TGTGCCAGCAGCCGGACAGGGGCCGGGGAGCTGTTTTTT. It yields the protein CASSRTGAGELFF.

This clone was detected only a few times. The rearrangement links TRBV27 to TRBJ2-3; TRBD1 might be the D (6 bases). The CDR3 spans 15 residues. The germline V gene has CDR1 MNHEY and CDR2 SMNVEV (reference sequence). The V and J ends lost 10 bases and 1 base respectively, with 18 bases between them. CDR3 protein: CATSSWTARTDTQYF. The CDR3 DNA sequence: TGTGCCACCTCCTCGTGGACAGCTCGCACAGATACGCAGTATTTT.

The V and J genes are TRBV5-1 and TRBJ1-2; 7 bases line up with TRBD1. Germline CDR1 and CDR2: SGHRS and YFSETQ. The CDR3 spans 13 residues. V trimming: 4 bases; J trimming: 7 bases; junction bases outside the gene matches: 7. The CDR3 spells CASSRGQSPGYTF. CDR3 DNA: TGCGCCAGCAGCCGGGGACAGTCGCCTGGCTACACCTTC.

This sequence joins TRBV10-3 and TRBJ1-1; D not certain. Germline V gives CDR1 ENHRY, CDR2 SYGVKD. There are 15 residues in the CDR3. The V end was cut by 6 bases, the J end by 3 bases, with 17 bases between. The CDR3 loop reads CAISTQSPAYTEAFF. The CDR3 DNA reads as TGTGCCATCAGCACACAGAGCCCAGCCTACACTGAAGCTTTCTTT.

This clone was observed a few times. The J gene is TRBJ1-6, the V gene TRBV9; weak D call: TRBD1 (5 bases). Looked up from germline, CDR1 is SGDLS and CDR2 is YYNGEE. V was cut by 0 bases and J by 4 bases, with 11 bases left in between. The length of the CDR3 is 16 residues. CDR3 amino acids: CASSVASGWYNSPLHF. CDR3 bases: TGTGCCAGCAGCGTAGCTTCAGGGTGGTATAATTCACCCCTCCACTTT.

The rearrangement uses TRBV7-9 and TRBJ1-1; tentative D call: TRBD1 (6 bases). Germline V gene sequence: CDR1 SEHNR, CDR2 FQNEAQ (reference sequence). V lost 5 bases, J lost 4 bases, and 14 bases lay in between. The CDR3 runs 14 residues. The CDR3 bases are TGTGCCAGCAGCCCTTATCGAGGGGGCACTGAAGCTTTCTTT. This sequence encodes CASSPYRGGTEAFF.

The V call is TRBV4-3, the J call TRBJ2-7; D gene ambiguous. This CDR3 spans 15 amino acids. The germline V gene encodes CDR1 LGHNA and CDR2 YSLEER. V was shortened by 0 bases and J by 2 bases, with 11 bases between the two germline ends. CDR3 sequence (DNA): TGCGCCAGCAGCCAAGATCTTCCTAGTCCCTACGAGCAGTACTTC. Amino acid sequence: CASSQDLPSPYEQYF.